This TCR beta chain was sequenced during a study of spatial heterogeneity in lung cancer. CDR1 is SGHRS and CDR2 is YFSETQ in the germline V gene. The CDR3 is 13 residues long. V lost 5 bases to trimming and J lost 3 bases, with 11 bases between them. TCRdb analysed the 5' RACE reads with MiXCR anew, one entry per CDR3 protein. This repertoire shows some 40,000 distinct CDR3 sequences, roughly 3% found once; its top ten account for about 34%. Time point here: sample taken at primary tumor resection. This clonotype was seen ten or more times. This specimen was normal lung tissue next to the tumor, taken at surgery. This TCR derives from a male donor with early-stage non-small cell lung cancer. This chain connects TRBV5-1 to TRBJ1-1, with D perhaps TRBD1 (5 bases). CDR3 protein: CASREGPDTEAFF. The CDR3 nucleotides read TGCGCCAGCAGGGAGGGGCCCGACACTGAAGCTTTCTTT.